The clone carrying this TCR beta chain was observed a handful of times. The sample is drawn from a study of blood T cells in healthy people across ages. Each sample provided at least 5 micrograms of extracted total RNA. A J-beta primer mix and a sample-barcoded 5' primer were used in a second PCR of roughly 7 to 12 cycles. TCRdb reprocessed the 5' RACE reads via MiXCR and lists one record per CDR3 protein. The sample has about 580,000 distinct CDR3 sequences, 40% to 50% seen once; the top ten hold just under 25%. Trimming stripped 6 bases from V and 2 bases from J, with 17 bases between. The CDR3 covers 16 residues. Germline CDR1 MNHEY, CDR2 SVGEGT.

Sequenced input: blood. This sequence originates from a man aged 80 or over in good health. The chain links TRBV6-2 or TRBV6-3 to TRBJ2-1; TRBD2 might be the D (6 bases). CDR3 nucleotides: TGTGCCAGCAGCAGGGTCAGGCGGGGAGCCTACAATGAGCAGTTCTTC. Amino acids: CASSRVRRGAYNEQFF.